The 27 T cell receptor beta chains given below trace back to one sample, sequenced in a study of graft-versus-host responses after intestinal transplantation. Clones were read by immunoSEQ multiplex PCR, and TCRdb kept only the in-frame ones, dropping some. This repertoire shows more than 45,000 clones, roughly 89% found once; its top ten account for 2.5% to 3%. This sample comprised PBMCs, obtained roughly 120 days after intestinal transplantation. The receptors originated from a human patient who received an intestinal transplant, so some T cells may come from the graft donor.

This clone was observed once. This chain connects TRBV5-5 to TRBJ1-2; D not resolved. Between the trimmed V and J ends, which lost 1 base and 4 bases, there was a span of 11 bases. Germline V gene lookup returns CDR1 SGHKS and CDR2 YYEKEE (reference sequence). CDR3 length equals 14 residues. The CDR3 sequence is CASSLTPEPYGYTF. In DNA, the CDR3 is TGTGCCAGCAGCTTGACCCCGGAGCCCTATGGCTACACCTTC.

The V and J genes are TRBV4-2 and TRBJ2-7; 10 bases are a match to TRBD1. Germline V CDR1 and CDR2: LGHNA, YNFKEQ. With V trimmed by 0 bases and J by 1 base, 9 bases remained unmatched. The CDR3 has 18 amino acids. CDR3 nucleotide sequence: TGTGCCAGCAGCCAAGAAATAAGAGGGGACAGGGGATCCTACGAGCAGTACTTC. This sequence encodes CASSQEIRGDRGSYEQYF.

This chain connects TRBV19 to TRBJ1-4; TRBD1 is a possible D gene (5 bases). V gave up 6 bases and J gave up 0 bases, with 11 bases separating them. This CDR3 comprises 15 residues. Per the germline V gene, CDR1 is LNHDA and CDR2 is SQIVND (reference sequence). CDR3 region: CASSPRDSTNEKLFF. The CDR3 nucleotides read TGTGCCAGTAGCCCTCGGGACTCAACTAATGAAAAACTGTTTTTT.

DNA for the CDR3: TGTGCCTCTGGACCGGGACAGGGTTACGAGCAGTACTTC. Translated: CASGPGQGYEQYF. This rearrangement joins TRBV10-3 to TRBJ2-7; 9 bases are shared with TRBD1. The length of the CDR3 is 13 residues. After removal of 11 bases from V and 4 bases from J, the junction contained 9 bases not matched to a gene. Germline assignment: CDR1 ENHRY and CDR2 SYGVKD.

CDR3 residues: CASSLVSRGYEQYF. The CDR3, as DNA: TGTGCCAGCAGCTTAGTCTCCAGGGGCTACGAGCAGTACTTC. This chain joins TRBV7-9 and TRBJ2-7; D might be TRBD1 (6 bases). Germline CDR1 SEHNR, CDR2 FQNEAQ (reference sequence). V was clipped by 1 base and J by 3 bases, with 10 bases between them. The length of the CDR3 is 14 residues.

In this sample, this clone turned up a few times. The genes are TRBV2 and TRBJ2-7, with D possibly TRBD1 on 6 matching bases. Germline assignment: CDR1 SNHLY and CDR2 FYNNEI. Deletions cut 4 bases from V and 4 bases from J, with 14 bases between. The CDR3 extends over 14 amino acids. CDR3 DNA sequence: TGTGCCAGCAGTGGGCTCCAGGGGTGGTACGAGCAGTACTTC. It is translated as CASSGLQGWYEQYF.

V gene TRBV28 combines with J gene TRBJ1-1; perhaps TRBD1 as D (6 bases). The V gene lost 4 bases and the J gene lost 4 bases, with 7 bases spanning the gap. The CDR3 has 12 amino acids. Germline V gene lookup returns CDR1 MDHEN and CDR2 SYDVKM. CDR3 nucleotide sequence: TGTGCCAGCAGTTCAGGGGTCACTGAAGCTTTCTTT. It codes for CASSSGVTEAFF.

The chain recombines TRBV10-1 with TRBJ2-7; D unclear. V gave up 3 bases and J gave up 7 bases, with 10 bases separating them. Germline assignment: CDR1 WNHNN and CDR2 SYGVQD (reference sequence). This CDR3 has 12 residues. The CDR3 is CASSEGIGEQYF. The CDR3 DNA follows: TGCGCCAGCAGTGAAGGGATCGGGGAGCAGTACTTC.

V usage is TRBV28 and J usage is TRBJ2-7; D might be TRBD2 (5 bases). This CDR3 contains 12 residues. Trimming cost V 6 bases and J 5 bases, with 11 bases left between them. Per the germline V gene, CDR1 is MDHEN and CDR2 is SYDVKM. The CDR3 region is CASRLSGNEQYF. CDR3 DNA sequence: TGTGCCAGCAGACTTTCGGGGAACGAGCAGTACTTC. Supplemented by reference TRBV28 and TRBJ2-7, the full variable domain reads DVKVTQSSRYLVKRTGEKVFLECVQDMDHENMFWYRQDPGLGLRLIYFSYDVKMKEKGDIPEGYSVSREKKERFSLILESASTNQTSMYLCASRLSGNEQYFGPGTRLTVT.

This clone was seen a single time. This chain joins TRBV28 and TRBJ2-7, with D unresolved. The germline V and J ends were trimmed by 2 bases and 4 bases, with 6 bases remaining between them. The CDR3 length is 12 residues. Germline lookup yields CDR1 MDHEN and CDR2 SYDVKM. CDR3 region: CASSLIAYEQYF. In nucleotides, the CDR3 is TGTGCCAGCAGTTTAATAGCTTACGAGCAGTACTTC.

The rearrangement joins TRBV4-2 to TRBJ1-1, with TRBD1 matching over 8 bases. This CDR3 has 16 residues. V trimming: 3 bases; J trimming: 7 bases; junction bases outside the gene matches: 13. Germline CDR1 is LGHNA and CDR2 is YNFKEQ. This CDR3 is CASSHKAHQGADEAFF. The CDR3, as DNA: TGTGCCAGCAGCCACAAAGCCCACCAGGGGGCTGATGAAGCTTTCTTT.

J is TRBJ2-7 and V is TRBV7-8; perhaps TRBD2 as D (5 bases). V was trimmed by 0 bases and J by 3 bases, leaving 12 bases between them. This CDR3 is built from 15 residues. Germline V gene data show CDR1 as SGHVS and CDR2 as FQNEAQ. For the CDR3, the DNA is TGTGCCAGCAGCTTAGCTCGGAGGATTAGCTACGAGCAGTACTTC. Encoded protein: CASSLARRISYEQYF.

The gene calls are TRBV7-6 and TRBJ2-3; 10 bases fit TRBD2. This CDR3 is 14 amino acids long. Germline trimming cut 3 bases from V and 5 bases from J; bases unmatched to any gene: 2. The germline V gene encodes CDR1 SGHVS and CDR2 FNYEAQ. CDR3 DNA sequence: TGTGCCAGCAGCTTTTTAGCGGGGGGAGATACGCAGTATTTT. Translated: CASSFLAGGDTQYF.

The chain joins TRBV2 to TRBJ2-5; 8 nucleotides agree with TRBD2. The CDR3 sequence is 17 residues long. V gave up 0 bases and J gave up 0 bases; unmatched junction bases: 6. The germline V gene has CDR1 SNHLY and CDR2 FYNNEI. The CDR3 DNA sequence: TGTGCCAGCAGTGAAGCGCAGGGACTAGAGTACCAAGAGACCCAGTACTTC. Protein: CASSEAQGLEYQETQYF.

The chain uses TRBV12-5 and TRBJ2-1, with 10 bases matching TRBD2. Germline V gene data show CDR1 as LGHNT and CDR2 as FRNRAP. V trimming: 0 bases; J trimming: 8 bases; junction bases outside the gene matches: 7. The CDR3 loop spans 16 amino acids. CDR3: CASGLVLTSGTDEQFF. Written as DNA, the CDR3 is TGTGCTAGTGGTTTGGTACTAACTAGCGGGACGGATGAGCAGTTCTTC.

This clone came up once. The chain links TRBV6-4 to TRBJ2-5, with D unresolved. Germline V lookup: CDR1 MRHNA, CDR2 SNTAGT. V lost 3 bases, J lost 0 bases, and 8 bases lay in between. This CDR3 is built from 14 residues. The CDR3 DNA is TGTGCCAGCAGTGAAACGGATAACCAAGAGACCCAGTACTTC. Translating it yields CASSETDNQETQYF.

The rearrangement joins TRBV10-3 to TRBJ2-7, with D unclear. The ends were cut back, 10 bases at V and 2 bases at J, with 21 bases in the middle. This CDR3 contains 15 residues. CDR1 and CDR2 (germline): ENHRY, SYGVKD. CDR3 in amino acids: CATQVGPGAAYEQYF. The DNA for the CDR3 is TGTGCCACCCAGGTTGGCCCTGGCGCAGCCTACGAGCAGTACTTC.

The V and J genes are TRBV15 and TRBJ1-4; D gene uncertain. V lost 0 bases and J 3 bases, leaving 11 bases between the germline ends. CDR3 size: 16 residues. CDR1 is LNHNV, CDR2 YYDKDF, per germline (reference sequence). The CDR3 region has the DNA TGTGCCACCAGCAGAGATGCCTTTGCAGCTAATGAAAAACTGTTTTTT. Its protein product is CATSRDAFAANEKLFF.

A single count supports this clone. The chain joins TRBV11-2 to TRBJ2-7; 12 nucleotides line up with TRBD2. V shed 7 bases, J shed 5 bases, and the junction held 9 bases outside the gene matches. The CDR3 sequence is 15 residues long. Germline CDR1 SGHAT, CDR2 FQNNGV. The CDR3 sequence: CASTDRLAGVHEQYF. The CDR3 bases are TGTGCCAGCACCGACAGACTAGCGGGAGTCCACGAGCAGTACTTC.

This chain links TRBV21-1 with TRBJ1-6. TRBV21-1 is classified as a pseudogene. This CDR3 has 14 residues. The DNA for the CDR3 is TGTGCCAGCAGCAAAGAGCGGCATTGGGCACCCCTCCACTTT. Encoded protein: CASSKERHWAPLHF.

The V and J genes are TRBV29-1 and TRBJ2-7; D might be TRBD2 (5 bases). The V gene lost 1 base and the J gene lost 2 bases, with 12 bases spanning the gap. In germline, CDR1 is SQVTM, CDR2 ANQGSEA. CDR3 length: 14 residues. This chain's CDR3 is CSVEADSLTYEQYF. CDR3 sequence (DNA): TGCAGCGTTGAAGCGGACTCATTGACCTACGAGCAGTACTTC.

This chain links TRBV4-1 with TRBJ1-4; D gene uncertain. This CDR3 has 12 amino acids. Germline V gives CDR1 MGHRA, CDR2 YSYEKL. Trimming took off 2 bases at V and 8 bases at J, with 6 bases between the two ends. In DNA form, the CDR3 reads TGCGCCAGCAGCCAAACCCAGGAAAAACTGTTTTTT. This gives the protein CASSQTQEKLFF.

This clone was found once. V is TRBV6-1 and J is TRBJ2-5, with D possibly matching TRBD1 (6 bases). The J call may be in error: the DNA end matches TRBJ2-7 better. From germline, CDR1 is MNHNS and CDR2 SASEGT. This CDR3 has 14 amino acids. CDR3 protein: CASSERGKVYEQYF. The CDR3 nucleotides read TGTGCCAGCAGTGAAAGGGGGAAGGTCTACGAGCAGTACTTC.

The V and J genes are TRBV5-1 and TRBJ1-1, with a possible D match to TRBD1 (5 bases). With 0 bases removed from V and 0 bases from J, the gap between germline ends came to 15 bases. The CDR3 consists of 17 residues. Germline V lookup: CDR1 SGHRS, CDR2 YFSETQ. As DNA, the CDR3 is TGCGCCAGCAGCTTGGTTGGGGGATGGTACATGAACACTGAAGCTTTCTTT. Its translation: CASSLVGGWYMNTEAFF.

V usage is TRBV19 and J usage is TRBJ2-7, with D perhaps assigned TRBD1 or TRBD2 (7 bases each). Germline-derived CDR1 and CDR2 are LNHDA and SQIVND (reference sequence). CDR3 size: 14 residues. V was cut by 5 bases and J by 2 bases, with 13 bases left in between. In DNA form, the CDR3 reads TGTGCCAGTAGTCAACAGGGGACTACCTACGAGCAGTACTTC. Protein: CASSQQGTTYEQYF.

The V gene is TRBV28, the J gene TRBJ2-5; D unclear. The DNA matches TRBJ2-7 better at its end, which makes the J call doubtful. CDR3 length equals 8 residues. Germline loops: CDR1 MDHEN, CDR2 SYDVKM. CDR3 DNA: TGTGGCCTGTACGAGCAGTACTTC. Encoded protein: CGLYEQYF.

This rearrangement joins TRBV4-1 to TRBJ1-5; unclear D gene. V lost 2 bases to trimming and J lost 5 bases, with 13 bases between them. CDR1 and CDR2 (germline): MGHRA, YSYEKL. CDR3 length: 15 amino acids. The CDR3 DNA sequence: TGCGCCAGCAGCCAAACCTTACAATGGGATCAGCCCCAGCATTTT. As protein: CASSQTLQWDQPQHF.